These T cell receptor beta chains were read from a single sample in a study of OX40 agonist ivuxolimab in advanced cancers. Using immunoSEQ multiplex PCR, the repertoire was profiled, and TCRdb retains in-frame clones only, with some absent. The sample lists tens of thousands of clones, about 91% occurring once. This material consisted of CD4+ or CD8+ T cells sorted from blood, taken in a trial of the OX40 agonist ivuxolimab. The receptors were gathered from an adult with an advanced solid tumor such as melanoma, head and neck, liver or kidney cancer. The CDR3 runs from the conserved cysteine through the conserved F or W. The D gene is left open where the match is weak. Only some rows state a clone size, as once, few, many or a class for expanded clones.

j_gene,abundance,v_gene,d_gene,CDR3aa,CDR3nt
TRBJ1-2,-,TRBV28,TRBD1,CASSSGQGSNGYTF,TGTGCCAGCAGTTCCGGACAGGGATCGAATGGCTACACCTTC
TRBJ2-7,-,TRBV5-8,-,CASSLRPGHGPYEQYF,TGTGCCAGCAGCCTACGGCCGGGACACGGTCCCTACGAGCAGTACTTC
TRBJ2-1,few,TRBV7-6,-,CASSQILEEQFF,TGTGCCAGCAGCCAAATCCTAGAAGAGCAGTTCTTC
TRBJ1-2,-,TRBV27,-,CAIRGTGDYGYTF,TGTGCCATAAGGGGGACTGGAGACTATGGCTACACCTTC
TRBJ1-5,-,TRBV6-1,TRBD1,CASRVQGQSQPQHF,TGTGCCAGCAGGGTACAGGGGCAAAGTCAGCCCCAGCATTTT
TRBJ2-4,once,TRBV5-1,-,CASVLRLAKNIQYF,TGCGCCAGCGTCCTCAGGTTAGCCAAAAACATTCAGTACTTC
TRBJ2-1,once,TRBV16,-,CASSQLFGNEQFF,TGTGCCAGCAGCCAATTATTTGGGAATGAGCAGTTCTTC
TRBJ2-6,once,TRBV29-1,TRBD2,CSVDSGLGANVLTF,TGCAGCGTTGATAGCGGGCTTGGGGCCAACGTCCTGACTTTC
TRBJ1-1,-,TRBV7-9,-,CASSRGQINTEAFF,TGTGCCAGCAGCCGCGGACAGATAAACACTGAAGCTTTCTTT
TRBJ2-7,-,TRBV11-3,-,CASSLAPGPYEQYF,TGTGCCAGCAGCTTAGCCCCAGGCCCCTACGAGCAGTACTTC
TRBJ2-6,few,TRBV19,-,CASSMFWGSGANVLTF,TGTGCCAGTAGCATGTTTTGGGGCTCTGGGGCCAACGTCCTGACTTTC
TRBJ2-1,-,TRBV2,-,CASSTWTSYNEQFF,TGTGCCAGCAGTACGTGGACTTCCTACAATGAGCAGTTCTTC
TRBJ1-2,few,TRBV6-5,-,CASSRRMVGGYTF,TGTGCCAGCAGCCGCAGGATGGTAGGTGGCTACACCTTC
TRBJ2-5,-,TRBV5-4,-,CASTSGVGGLKDQYF,TGTGCCAGCACCTCGGGGGTAGGGGGGTTGAAAGACCAGTACTTC
TRBJ1-5,-,TRBV2,-,CASSVFGQPQHF,TGTGCCAGCAGTGTCTTCGGTCAGCCCCAGCATTTT
TRBJ2-7,-,TRBV19,TRBD1,CASSAYGTASYEQYF,TGTGCCAGTAGTGCCTACGGGACAGCCTCCTACGAGCAGTACTTC
TRBJ1-4,few,TRBV4-1,TRBD1,CASSQLALGQGNEKLFF,TGCGCCAGCAGCCAACTCGCTCTCGGACAGGGGAATGAAAAACTGTTTTTT
TRBJ2-3,-,TRBV19,-,CASRGGADTQYF,TGTGCCAGTAGGGGAGGTGCAGATACGCAGTATTTT
TRBJ1-4,-,TRBV28,-,CASSRGGQGEKLFF,TGTGCCAGCAGTCGGGGTGGGCAGGGTGAAAAACTGTTTTTT
TRBJ2-7,-,TRBV7-7,-,CASSPTGGPPYEQYF,TGTGCTAGCAGCCCTACCGGGGGGCCGCCCTACGAGCAGTACTTC
TRBJ2-3,-,TRBV7-2,-,CASSFGQITDTQYF,TGTGCCAGCAGCTTCGGACAGATCACAGATACGCAGTATTTT
TRBJ2-3,-,TRBV5-1,TRBD2,CASSPGLAGWMEYF,TGCGCCAGCAGCCCCGGACTAGCGGGTTGGATGGAGTATTTT
TRBJ2-4,-,TRBV11-3,-,CASSFPRGQALAKNIQYF,TGTGCCAGCAGCTTTCCGCGGGGTCAGGCCCTAGCCAAAAACATTCAGTACTTC
TRBJ1-1,-,TRBV5-1,TRBD1,CASSPQGSGTEAFF,TGCGCCAGCAGCCCACAGGGGTCCGGCACTGAAGCTTTCTTT
TRBJ2-7,once,TRBV6-1,TRBD2,CASRASGRAVYEQYF,TGTGCCAGCAGAGCTAGCGGGAGGGCCGTTTACGAGCAGTACTTC
TRBJ1-3,-,TRBV5-1,-,CASSSMTGSSGNTIYF,TGCGCCAGCAGCAGCATGACAGGCTCCTCTGGAAACACCATATATTTT
TRBJ1-5,-,TRBV5-8,TRBD1,CASRPPGQGGGQPQHF,TGTGCCAGCAGGCCTCCGGGACAGGGGGGAGGACAGCCCCAGCATTTT
TRBJ2-7,-,TRBV29-1,-,CSAQAGGTKSYEQYF,TGCAGCGCCCAGGCTGGGGGGACCAAATCCTACGAGCAGTACTTC
TRBJ1-3,-,TRBV10-3,-,CAISEARDTSGNTIYF,TGTGCCATCAGTGAAGCCCGCGACACCTCTGGAAACACCATATATTTT
TRBJ1-1,-,TRBV11-3,TRBD1,CASSPGTGFANTEAFF,TGTGCCAGCAGCCCGGGGACAGGTTTTGCGAACACTGAAGCTTTCTTT
TRBJ1-2,-,TRBV30,-,CAWSVGLTNYGYTF,TGTGCCTGGAGTGTGGGACTGACTAACTATGGCTACACCTTC
TRBJ2-6,-,TRBV6-4,-,CASSETSGANVLTF,TGTGCCAGCAGCGAAACGTCTGGGGCCAACGTCCTGACTTTC
TRBJ2-1,-,TRBV28,TRBD1,CASSATGGSYNEQFF,TGTGCCAGCAGTGCAACAGGGGGGTCCTACAATGAGCAGTTCTTC
TRBJ2-2,-,TRBV9,-,CASSVARGTPNTGELFF,TGTGCCAGCAGCGTAGCTCGGGGGACACCCAACACCGGGGAGCTGTTTTTT
TRBJ2-1,few,TRBV4-3,-,CASSPLGLWGDNEQFF,TGCGCCAGCAGCCCCCTGGGTCTCTGGGGCGACAATGAGCAGTTCTTC
TRBJ2-1,-,TRBV30,TRBD2,CAWRLAGIYNEQFF,TGTGCCTGGAGACTAGCGGGCATTTACAATGAGCAGTTCTTC
TRBJ1-2,-,TRBV7-9,-,CASSLAGTNYGYTF,TGTGCCAGCAGCTTAGCCGGGACGAACTATGGCTACACCTTC
TRBJ1-2,-,TRBV28,-,CASSARGRNYGYTF,TGTGCCAGCAGCGCTCGGGGGCGGAACTATGGCTACACCTTC
TRBJ2-6,-,TRBV2,-,CASKLAGGANVLTF,TGTGCCAGCAAACTGGCGGGTGGGGCCAACGTCCTGACTTTC
TRBJ2-3,once,TRBV4-1,-,CASSQARWTASTDTQYF,TGCGCCAGCAGCCAAGCCCGGTGGACGGCGAGCACAGATACGCAGTATTTT
TRBJ2-1,-,TRBV2,TRBD1,CASRGQGTYNEQFF,TGTGCCAGCCGAGGACAGGGCACCTACAATGAGCAGTTCTTC
TRBJ2-7,-,TRBV6-5,-,CASSYWGYGDEQYF,TGTGCCAGCAGTTATTGGGGGTACGGCGACGAGCAGTACTTC
TRBJ2-3,-,TRBV10-3,-,CAISEGLASTDTQYF,TGTGCCATCAGTGAGGGACTGGCTAGCACAGATACGCAGTATTTT
TRBJ1-1,-,TRBV10-3,-,CAISFGGGEAFF,TGTGCCATCAGTTTTGGGGGGGGTGAAGCTTTCTTT
TRBJ2-1,-,TRBV18,-,CASSPPGGIEQFF,TGTGCCAGCTCACCGCCCGGGGGAATTGAGCAGTTCTTC
TRBJ2-7,-,TRBV6-1,-,CASSGGRLSSYEQYF,TGTGCCAGCAGTGGTGGCAGATTAAGCTCCTACGAGCAGTACTTC
TRBJ1-4,-,TRBV6-5,-,CASSYGSTNEKLFF,TGTGCCAGCAGTTACGGGTCAACTAATGAAAAACTGTTTTTT
TRBJ2-2,once,TRBV5-1,TRBD2,CASSLDPAGSNTGELFF,TGCGCCAGCAGCTTGGACCCAGCGGGATCGAACACCGGGGAGCTGTTTTTT
TRBJ2-7,-,TRBV6-1,-,CASSEVAGSYEQYF,TGTGCCAGCAGTGAAGTGGCCGGATCCTACGAGCAGTACTTC
TRBJ1-5,-,TRBV6-1,-,CASSDQYSNQPQHF,TGTGCCAGCAGTGACCAGTATAGCAATCAGCCCCAGCATTTT
TRBJ2-3,-,TRBV18,TRBD2,CASSFVATSAETRDTQYF,TGTGCCAGCTCATTCGTTGCTACTAGCGCCGAGACTAGAGATACGCAGTATTTT
TRBJ1-5,-,TRBV28,-,CASSSREAPQHF,TGTGCCAGCAGTTCCCGAGAGGCGCCCCAGCATTTT
TRBJ2-7,-,TRBV28,TRBD2,CASSLGGGPYEQYF,TGTGCCAGCAGTTTGGGCGGGGGACCCTACGAGCAGTACTTC